The rows below give T cell receptor beta chains drawn from one sample of a study of human T cells and chemical hapten exposure. TCRdb fed the RACE reads into MiXCR, producing one record per CDR3 protein. Among around 99,000 distinct CDR3 sequences listed, around 12% were seen once. Sequencing was performed on whole blood, taken in connection with sensitization to the hapten diphenylcyclopropenone (DPC). Receptors were obtained from a woman aged 40 to 49 with alopecia areata. Some clones in this sample may be carry-over from other donors' samples. CDR3s include the opening cysteine and the closing phenylalanine or tryptophan. Fields, in order: CDR3 DNA, CDR3 protein, D gene, J gene, CDR3 length, V gene, clone size. The D gene is left open where the match is weak. Expanded clones get a size class; other rows say once, few or many, or leave the size out.

TGTGCCAGTGAAGGGACTAGCGGGATCACCTACGAGCAGTACTTC CASEGTSGITYEQYF TRBD2 TRBJ2-7 15 TRBV28 many
TGTGCCACCGTGGGACTAGCGGGAGGAGCCCCAGGCAATGAGCAGTTCTTC CATVGLAGGAPGNEQFF TRBD2 TRBJ2-1 17 TRBV28 few
TGTGCCAGCTCACGAGGGTATAGCGGAGAGACCCAGTACTTC CASSRGYSGETQYF NA TRBJ2-5 14 TRBV18 few
TGTGCCAGCACCAGAGACGGTACAGATACGCAGTATTTT CASTRDGTDTQYF NA TRBJ2-3 13 TRBV6-5 many
TGCAGTGCCAGAGACAGCCGCCGAGGGGATACGCAGTATTTT CSARDSRRGDTQYF NA TRBJ2-3 14 TRBV20-1 NA
TGTGCCAGCAGTCTAATTACGACAGGGGAAGAGACCCAGTACTTC CASSLITTGEETQYF TRBD1 TRBJ2-5 15 TRBV27 NA
TGTGCCAGCAGCCAAGGACAACCAGCGGGAGGGCGGCACACCGGGGAGCTGTTTTTT CASSQGQPAGGRHTGELFF NA TRBJ2-2 19 TRBV3-2 many
TGTGCCAGCAGTTACTCTTACAGGGCCTATGGCTACACCTTC CASSYSYRAYGYTF NA TRBJ1-2 14 TRBV6-5 few
TGTGCCAGCAGCGGCCTGGAGACAGGGGCTTTCTTT CASSGLETGAFF TRBD1 TRBJ1-1 12 TRBV9 NA
TGTGCCAGCATGGACTCGCCGCTCGAGCAGTACTTC CASMDSPLEQYF NA TRBJ2-7 12 TRBV6-2/TRBV6-3 few
TGTGCCAGCGAGGGGGTCTCGAGCACTGAAGCTTTCTTT CASEGVSSTEAFF NA TRBJ1-1 13 TRBV3-1 many
TGTGCCACCAAGCGGGAGATGGTCACCGGGGAGCTGTTTTTT CATKREMVTGELFF TRBD2 TRBJ2-2 14 TRBV7-3 NA
TGTGCCAGCAGTCCAACCGGGTCCCTCTATGGCTACACCTTC CASSPTGSLYGYTF NA TRBJ1-2 14 TRBV12-3/TRBV12-4 NA
TGTGCCAGCAGGGGGGAGGGCTACACCTTC CASRGEGYTF NA TRBJ1-2 10 TRBV28 NA
TGTGCCAGCTCACCCCGTGAGCGGGAGCCGCAGTATTTT CASSPREREPQYF TRBD2 TRBJ2-3 13 TRBV18 NA
TGTGCCAGCTCACAGGGTTCTAACTATGGCTACACCTTC CASSQGSNYGYTF NA TRBJ1-2 13 TRBV18 few
TGTGCCAGCAGCTCTGAGGGGAGTTCCCTCCACTTT CASSSEGSSLHF NA TRBJ1-6 12 TRBV7-2 few
TGTGCCAGCAGTTTCGCGGGGGACACTCAGCCCCAGCATTTT CASSFAGDTQPQHF NA TRBJ1-5 14 TRBV28 few
TGCAGCGTGGCCGGGACTAGCGTACACCAAGAGACCCAGTACTTC CSVAGTSVHQETQYF TRBD2 TRBJ2-5 15 TRBV29-1 NA